A selection of T cell receptor beta chains follows, all from one sample in a study of cytomegalovirus exposure and HLA in healthy donors. Clones were sequenced by immunoSEQ multiplex PCR, and TCRdb holds only the in-frame ones, with some missing. The sample includes 150,000 to 160,000 clones, over 65% of them seen just once. Sample: PBMCs. The receptors here all came from a woman aged 40-49 years in good health and CMV-seronegative. Each CDR3 is given with its conserved first and last residue. The order of the fields is J gene, clone size, D gene, V gene, CDR3 length, CDR3 DNA, CDR3 protein. A D gene is named only where the DNA matches it firmly. Some rows have no size entry. The others give once, few or many, or a class for an expanded clone.

>TRBJ2-5|.|TRBD2|TRBV7-9|15
TGTGCCAGCAGCTTGGGGACTAGCGGTAAAGAGACCCAGTACTTC
CASSLGTSGKETQYF
>TRBJ1-2|.|.|TRBV30|11
TGTGCCTGGGAGGGAGGCTATGGCTACACCTTC
CAWEGGYGYTF
>TRBJ2-3|.|TRBD1|TRBV6-5|15
TGTGCCAGCAGAAACTCCGGGACAGGGTCTCGAATGCAGTATTTT
CASRNSGTGSRMQYF
>TRBJ2-7|.|.|TRBV28|15
TGTGCCAGCAGTTCCCCCCAAGGACACGCCTACGAGCAGTACTTC
CASSSPQGHAYEQYF
>TRBJ1-5|many|.|TRBV6-1|11
TGTGCCAGCGGGGGGAATCAGCCCCAGCATTTT
CASGGNQPQHF
>TRBJ1-5|.|.|TRBV7-8|17
TGTGCCAGCAGCTTAGTGCAAGGTCCCAGGGGCGGTCAGCCCCAGCATTTT
CASSLVQGPRGGQPQHF
>TRBJ2-5|few|TRBD2|TRBV5-1|14
TGCGCCAGCAGCTTGCTAGCGGGAGCGAAGACCCAGTACTTC
CASSLLAGAKTQYF
>TRBJ2-7|once|TRBD1|TRBV2|14
TGTGCGTCATACGGGACAGGGATTACCTACGAGCAGTACTTC
CASYGTGITYEQYF
>TRBJ2-7|.|.|TRBV11-3|11
TGTGCCAGTTCCCCGGGCTACGAGCAGTACTTC
CASSPGYEQYF
>TRBJ1-1|.|.|TRBV7-9|15
TGTGCCAGCAGCTTAGATCAGGGGATGAACACTGAAGCTTTCTTT
CASSLDQGMNTEAFF
>TRBJ1-1|once|TRBD1|TRBV5-1|19
TGCGCCAGCAGCGGGACTATTCGGACAGGGGACTACGTGAACACTGAAGCTTTCTTT
CASSGTIRTGDYVNTEAFF
>TRBJ1-2|.|TRBD1|TRBV5-4|15
TGTGCCAGCAGCCTCGGGACAGGCAAGCTCTATGGCTACACCTTC
CASSLGTGKLYGYTF
>TRBJ2-1|.|.|TRBV6-6|15
TGTGCCAGTGCGACTCCGACAGGTGCTTACAATGAGCAGTTCTTC
CASATPTGAYNEQFF
>TRBJ2-1|.|.|TRBV7-9|14
TGTGCCAGCAGCGACGAGGCGGTCTACAATGAGCAGTTCTTC
CASSDEAVYNEQFF
>TRBJ2-2|.|.|TRBV5-1|13
TGCGCCAGCAGCTTGGGGGGGCCCGGGGAGCTGTTTTTT
CASSLGGPGELFF
>TRBJ1-1|.|TRBD1|TRBV18|15
TGTGCCAGCTCACGTGCAGGGGGCGGATTCACTGAAGCTTTCTTT
CASSRAGGGFTEAFF
>TRBJ1-3|few|.|TRBV14|15
TGTGCCAGCAGCCAAGCGTTTGGCGGGGGAAACACCATATATTTT
CASSQAFGGGNTIYF
>TRBJ2-7|.|TRBD2|TRBV7-8|17
TGTGCCAGCAGCTTAGTTAGTGGACTAGCGGGAGTATACGAGCAGTACTTC
CASSLVSGLAGVYEQYF
>TRBJ1-4|once|.|TRBV9|13
TGTGCCAGCAGCGTAGGCGGAAATGAAAAACTGTTTTTT
CASSVGGNEKLFF
>TRBJ1-1|.|.|TRBV7-9|15
TGTGCCAGCAGCTCCCGGGGGGAAGGTTCCTCGGAAGCTTTCTTT
CASSSRGEGSSEAFF
>TRBJ1-6|.|TRBD1|TRBV30|15
TGTGCCTGGAGTGTAGCAGGGGGACGGAATTCACCCCTCCACTTT
CAWSVAGGRNSPLHF
>TRBJ2-7|few|.|TRBV9|15
TGTGCCAGCAGCGTAGTTCCGGGACAAGGTTACGAGCAGTACTTC
CASSVVPGQGYEQYF
>TRBJ1-2|.|TRBD1|TRBV6-1|15
TGTGCCAGCAGCCCCATCGGGACAGGGATCTATGGCTACACCTTC
CASSPIGTGIYGYTF